The clone carrying this TCR beta chain was found many times. These data are taken from a study of cytomegalovirus exposure and HLA in healthy donors. Primers included in the PCR were 60 Vbeta and 13 Jbeta primers. The protocol was immunoSEQ multiplex PCR, while the TCRdb copy is restricted to in-frame clones and leaves out a portion. The sample yields some 150,000 clones, approximately 80% seen once. The donors gave bone marrow, and they were healthy. Per the germline V gene, CDR1 is SNHLY and CDR2 is FYNNEI. V lost 4 bases to trimming and J lost 7 bases, with 11 bases between them. The CDR3 runs 14 residues.

Sequencing was done on a sample of PBMCs. This sequence joins TRBV2 and TRBJ1-6, with D possibly being TRBD1 (6 bases). This receptor was taken from a woman aged 25 to 39 in good health and CMV-seropositive. The CDR3 bases are TGTGCCAGCAGTGTGGGGGCTGGAAATTCACCCCTCCACTTT. Protein product: CASSVGAGNSPLHF.